This TCR beta chain was retrieved from a study of T cell responses to AZD1222 COVID-19 vaccine. Method: immunoSEQ multiplex PCR; TCRdb's copy keeps in-frame clones and lacks some. The sample lists about 150,000 clones, about 90% occurring once. This CDR3 spans 14 amino acids. V was cut by 1 base and J by 4 bases, with 10 bases left in between. The V gene's germline CDR1 is LGHNA and CDR2 YSLEER. The specimen comprised peripheral blood, sampled 28 days after the second dose of the MenACWY control vaccine. The sequence was collected from an adult who received the MenACWY meningococcal vaccine as a control. The V and J genes are TRBV4-3 and TRBJ2-5; perhaps TRBD1 as D (5 bases). The CDR3 region is CASSQGQSGETQYF. The CDR3 DNA is TGCGCCAGCAGCCAAGGACAGTCTGGAGAGACCCAGTACTTC.